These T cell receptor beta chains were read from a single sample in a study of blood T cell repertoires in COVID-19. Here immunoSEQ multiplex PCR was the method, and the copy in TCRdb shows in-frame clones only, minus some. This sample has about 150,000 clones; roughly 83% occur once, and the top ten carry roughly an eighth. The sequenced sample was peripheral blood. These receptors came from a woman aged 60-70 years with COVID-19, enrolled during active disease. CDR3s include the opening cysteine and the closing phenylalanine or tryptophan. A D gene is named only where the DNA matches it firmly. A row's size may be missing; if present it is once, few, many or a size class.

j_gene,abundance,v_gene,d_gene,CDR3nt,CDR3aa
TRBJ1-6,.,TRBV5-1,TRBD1,TGCGCCAGCAGCCCCCGAGGGGGCAATAATTCACCCCTCCACTTT,CASSPRGGNNSPLHF
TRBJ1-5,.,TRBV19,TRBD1,TGTGCCAGTAAAGTGGGACAGCCTAATAGCAATCAGCCCCAGCATTTT,CASKVGQPNSNQPQHF
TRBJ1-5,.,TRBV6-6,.,TGTGCCAGCAGTTACCCGGGTAATAGCAATCAGCCCCAGCATTTT,CASSYPGNSNQPQHF
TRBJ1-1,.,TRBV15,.,TGTGCCACCAGCAGAGCCCGGCAGGGTGAAGCTTTCTTT,CATSRARQGEAFF
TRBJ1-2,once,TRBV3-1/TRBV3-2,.,TGTGCCAGCAGCCAAGTCCCCGGTGGCTACACCTTC,CASSQVPGGYTF
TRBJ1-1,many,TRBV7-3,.,TGTGCCAGCAGCTTAACTGCGGACACTGAAGCTTTCTTT,CASSLTADTEAFF
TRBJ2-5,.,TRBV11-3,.,TGTGCCAGCAGCCTGGGGCAGGGGTTGGAGACCCAGTACTTC,CASSLGQGLETQYF
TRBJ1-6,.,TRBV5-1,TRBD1,TGCGCCAACGAGCCAGAGCGATCCAGGGGGATGAATTCACCCCTCCACTTT,CANEPERSRGMNSPLHF
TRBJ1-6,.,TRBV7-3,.,TGTGCCAGCAGGCGAACAGGGTTTAATTCACCCCTCCACTTT,CASRRTGFNSPLHF
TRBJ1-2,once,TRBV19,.,TGTGCCAGTAGTCCACAGAAAGCATCCGGCTACACCTTC,CASSPQKASGYTF
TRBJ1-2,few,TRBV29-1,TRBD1,TGCAGCGGGGACAGGATTGGTCGTGGCTACACCTTC,CSGDRIGRGYTF
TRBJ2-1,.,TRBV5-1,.,TGCGCCAGCAGCTTAGAACTTGTGGATGAGCAGTTCTTC,CASSLELVDEQFF
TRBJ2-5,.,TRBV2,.,TGTGCCAGCCTGGAGGACCGGCACCGGGGTGAGACCCAGTACTTC,CASLEDRHRGETQYF
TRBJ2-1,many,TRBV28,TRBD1,TGTGCCAGCAGTTCACAGGGGGCGGGCTACAATGAGCAGTTCTTC,CASSSQGAGYNEQFF
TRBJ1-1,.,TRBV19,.,TGTGCCAGTAGTATCGCAGGGACTGAAGCTTTCTTT,CASSIAGTEAFF
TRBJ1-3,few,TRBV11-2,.,TGTGCCAGCAGCACCTCCAGACTCTCTGGAAACACCATATATTTT,CASSTSRLSGNTIYF
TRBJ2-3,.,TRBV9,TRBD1,TGTGCCAGCAGCGTAGCAGGACAGGGCGGGACAGATACGCAGTATTTT,CASSVAGQGGTDTQYF
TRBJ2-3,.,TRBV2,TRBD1,TGTGCCAGCAGTGTGGACAGGAGTCAATCAGATACGCAGTATTTT,CASSVDRSQSDTQYF
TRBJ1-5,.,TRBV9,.,TGTGCCAGCAGCCGGACAGCCGATAGCAATCAGCCCCAGCATTTT,CASSRTADSNQPQHF
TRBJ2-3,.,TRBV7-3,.,TGTGCCAGCAGCTTATTCGTCCAAGCCCCAGATACGCAGTATTTT,CASSLFVQAPDTQYF
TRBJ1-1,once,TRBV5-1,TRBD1,TGCGCCAGCAGCAAACAGGGGTCCAGTGTGAACCCTGAAGCTTTCTTT,CASSKQGSSVNPEAFF
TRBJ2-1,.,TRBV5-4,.,TGTGCCAGCAGCTTTCTGCGGAGCTACAATGAGCAGTTCTTC,CASSFLRSYNEQFF
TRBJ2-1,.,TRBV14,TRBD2,TGTGCCAGCAGCCGCGGACTAGCGGGAGGAACTTACAATGAGCAGTTCTTC,CASSRGLAGGTYNEQFF
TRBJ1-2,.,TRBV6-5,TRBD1,TGTGCCAGCAGTCCCCTTCGGGACAGGGTTGGCTACACCTTC,CASSPLRDRVGYTF
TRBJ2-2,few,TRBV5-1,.,TGCGCCAGCAGCTTGGGTTACGGGAACACCGGGGAGCTGTTTTTT,CASSLGYGNTGELFF
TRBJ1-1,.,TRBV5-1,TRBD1,TGCGCCAGCCGACAGACGACAGGGGCGGTGTCTGAAGCTTTCTTT,CASRQTTGAVSEAFF
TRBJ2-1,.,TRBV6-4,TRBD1,TGTGCCAGCAGTGACTCGACAGGGGGCTACAATGAGCAGTTCTTC,CASSDSTGGYNEQFF
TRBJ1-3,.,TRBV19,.,TGTGCCAGTAGAGCGGGATCTAGAGGAAACACCATATATTTT,CASRAGSRGNTIYF
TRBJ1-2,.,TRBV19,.,TGTGCCAGTAGTAAGACAGGTGCGAATGGCTACACCTTC,CASSKTGANGYTF
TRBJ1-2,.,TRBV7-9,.,TGTGCCAGCAGCTCTACAGTTAACTATGGCTACACCTTC,CASSSTVNYGYTF
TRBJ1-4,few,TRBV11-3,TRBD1,TGTGCCAGCACCTTGGGGGGACAGGCGAAGGCGGCTAATGAAAAACTGTTTTTT,CASTLGGQAKAANEKLFF
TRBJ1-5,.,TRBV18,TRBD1,TGTGCCAGCTCACCCCCGACAGGGAGTTTCAGCAATCAGCCCCAGCATTTT,CASSPPTGSFSNQPQHF
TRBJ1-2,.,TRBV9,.,TGTGCCAGCAGCGTCCGGGGGGACGCTTCAAGCTATGGCTACACCTTC,CASSVRGDASSYGYTF
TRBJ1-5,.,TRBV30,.,TGTGCCTGGAGCGGTGTCGGTCATCAGCCCCAGCATTTT,CAWSGVGHQPQHF
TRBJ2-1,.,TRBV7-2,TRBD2,TGTGCCAGCAGCTCAAGACTAGCGGGTTCCTACAATGAGCAGTTCTTC,CASSSRLAGSYNEQFF
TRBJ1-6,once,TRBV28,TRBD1,TGTGCCAGCAGTTCACAACAGGGGGCTCGATATAATTCACCCCTCCACTTT,CASSSQQGARYNSPLHF
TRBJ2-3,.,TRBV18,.,TGTGCCAGCTCACCACCGGGCAGGGGTGGAGATACGCAGTATTTT,CASSPPGRGGDTQYF
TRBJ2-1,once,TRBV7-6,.,TGTGCCAGCAGCTTAGTAGGGGGTCGGGATGAGCAGTTCTTC,CASSLVGGRDEQFF
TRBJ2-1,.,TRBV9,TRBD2,TGTGCCAGCAGCGTAGTCCTAGCGGGCCAGCAGTTCTTC,CASSVVLAGQQFF
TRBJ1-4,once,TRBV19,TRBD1,TGTGCCAGTAGCACCCGACAGGGGCTAAATGAAAAACTGTTTTTT,CASSTRQGLNEKLFF
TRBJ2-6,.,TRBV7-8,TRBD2,TGTGCCAGCAGCTACCGACTAGCGGGTGTCTCTGGGGCCAACGTCCTGACTTTC,CASSYRLAGVSGANVLTF
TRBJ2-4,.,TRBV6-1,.,TGTGCCAGCAGTGAAACACACGAAAACATTCAGTACTTC,CASSETHENIQYF
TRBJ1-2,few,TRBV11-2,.,TGTGCCAGCAGCTTTTCACAGAACTATGGCTACACCTTC,CASSFSQNYGYTF
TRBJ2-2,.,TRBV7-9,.,TGTGCCAGCAGCTCACCGATAAAGAGCGGACCGAACACCGGGGAGCTGTTTTTT,CASSSPIKSGPNTGELFF
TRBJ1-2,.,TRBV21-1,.,TGTGCCAGCAGTCGGTATTGGGGCTACACCTTC,CASSRYWGYTF
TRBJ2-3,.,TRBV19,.,TGTGCCAGTAGTGTGCAGGGGTGGACAGATACGCAGTATTTT,CASSVQGWTDTQYF
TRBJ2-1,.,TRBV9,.,TGTGCCAGCAGCGCCCGGGATAGCTCCTACAATGAGCAGTTCTTC,CASSARDSSYNEQFF
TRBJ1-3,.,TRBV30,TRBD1,TGTGCCCTGAAGGGACAGCCCTTTGGAAACACCATATATTTT,CALKGQPFGNTIYF
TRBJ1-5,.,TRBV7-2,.,TGTGCCAGCAGCTTGGGGACAAATCAGCCCCAGCATTTT,CASSLGTNQPQHF
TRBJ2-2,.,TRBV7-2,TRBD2,TGTGCCAGCAGCGCGGGACTAATCGCCGGGGAGCTGTTTTTT,CASSAGLIAGELFF
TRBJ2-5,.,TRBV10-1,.,TGCGCCAGCAGTGATTTGTTGCCACGCCGAGGGACCCAGTACTTC,CASSDLLPRRGTQYF
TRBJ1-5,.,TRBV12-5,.,TGTGCTAGTGCGGGAGGGAAAAATAGCAATCAGCCCCAGCATTTT,CASAGGKNSNQPQHF